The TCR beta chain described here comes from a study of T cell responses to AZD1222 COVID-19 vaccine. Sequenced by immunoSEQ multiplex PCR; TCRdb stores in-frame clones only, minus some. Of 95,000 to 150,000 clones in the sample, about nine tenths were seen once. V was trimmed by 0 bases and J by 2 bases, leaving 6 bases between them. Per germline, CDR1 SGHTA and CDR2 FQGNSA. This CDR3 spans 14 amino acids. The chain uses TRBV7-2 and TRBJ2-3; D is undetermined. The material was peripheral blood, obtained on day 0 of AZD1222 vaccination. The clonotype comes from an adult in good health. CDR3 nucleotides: TGTGCCAGCAGCTTAGCTGTTTTCACAGATACGCAGTATTTT. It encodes CASSLAVFTDTQYF.